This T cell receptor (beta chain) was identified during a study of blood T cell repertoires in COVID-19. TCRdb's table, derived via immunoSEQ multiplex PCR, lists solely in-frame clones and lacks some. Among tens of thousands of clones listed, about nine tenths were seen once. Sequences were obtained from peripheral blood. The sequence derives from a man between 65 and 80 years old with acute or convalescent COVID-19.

The CDR3 loop is CSVETATGGESYEQYF. The CDR3 DNA reads as TGCAGCGTTGAAACCGCGACAGGGGGCGAATCCTACGAGCAGTACTTC. This chain uses TRBV29-1 with TRBJ2-7, with 10 bases aligning to TRBD1. Germline trimming cut 2 bases from V and 1 base from J; bases unmatched to any gene: 8. The CDR3 length is 16 residues. Germline values: CDR1 SQVTM, CDR2 ANQGSEA.